This T cell receptor beta chain was sequenced for a study of OX40 agonist ivuxolimab in advanced cancers. Study context: Of mixed ages from 23 to 79 and averaging about 56 years, the group was about 80% male.

Sequencing was performed with immunoSEQ multiplex PCR; in TCRdb, only in-frame clones are kept and a portion is missing. The sample lists under 15,000 clones; about 90% were seen once. The study sampled blood at baseline, cycle 4 day 1, and cycle 7 day 1. This CDR3 contains 16 residues. V lost 1 base, J lost 6 bases, and 17 bases lay in between. The germline V gene has CDR1 LGHNA and CDR2 YSLEER. The material sequenced was CD4+ or CD8+ T cells sorted from blood, taken in a trial of the OX40 agonist ivuxolimab. The TCR was taken from an adult with an advanced solid tumor such as melanoma, head and neck, liver or kidney cancer. This chain joins TRBV4-3 and TRBJ2-3; D assignment may be TRBD1 or TRBD2 (6 bases each). The CDR3 DNA sequence: TGCGCCAGCAGCCAAGCTCCCTCAAGGGGGGCTGATACGCAGTATTTT. Translation: CASSQAPSRGADTQYF.